These 26 T cell receptor beta chains were sequenced from one sample in a study of control samples from healthy donors and cancer patients. Produced via immunoSEQ multiplex PCR; TCRdb's table is partial and in-frame only. The sample yields 150,000 or so clones, about 94% seen once. Sequences were obtained from blood. These receptors were taken from a man aged 40-49 years in good health.

This clone showed up just once. V usage is TRBV7-2 and J usage is TRBJ1-4; the D gene is possibly TRBD1 (6 bases). The CDR3 length is 16 residues. V lost 4 bases and J 5 bases, leaving 17 bases between the germline ends. Germline CDR1 and CDR2: SGHTA and FQGNSA. This chain's CDR3 is CASSSQGGVQNEKLFF. The CDR3 DNA follows: TGTGCCAGCAGCTCACAAGGGGGGGTACAAAATGAAAAACTGTTTTTT.

This chain joins TRBV7-6 and TRBJ1-1; TRBD1 aligns across 10 bases. The CDR3 extends over 15 amino acids. V gave up 3 bases and J gave up 1 base; unmatched junction bases: 2. Germline CDR1 SGHVS, CDR2 FNYEAQ. CDR3 amino acids: CASSLGQGTNTEAFF. Written as DNA, the CDR3 is TGTGCCAGCAGCTTGGGACAGGGGACGAACACTGAAGCTTTCTTT.

The chain carries TRBV6-1 and TRBJ1-3, with D possibly TRBD1 on 6 matching bases. In germline, CDR1 is MNHNS, CDR2 SASEGT. This CDR3 contains 18 residues. V was cut by 0 bases and J by 4 bases, with 19 bases left in between. CDR3 region: CASSEALFVQGTGNTIYF. The CDR3 DNA follows: TGTGCCAGCAGTGAAGCGCTTTTTGTCCAGGGGACGGGAAACACCATATATTTT.

This clone was seen just once. V usage is TRBV18 and J usage is TRBJ1-1, with D perhaps matching TRBD1 (5 bases). Trimming took off 3 bases at V and 0 bases at J, with 11 bases between the two ends. This CDR3 contains 15 residues. The germline gives CDR1 KGHSH, CDR2 LQKENI. In DNA form, the CDR3 reads TGTGCCAGCTCACCTGGGCAGGGCATGAACACTGAAGCTTTCTTT. Its translation is CASSPGQGMNTEAFF.

The chain employs TRBV7-9 and TRBJ1-6, with 8 bases identical to TRBD1. Germline CDR1 is SEHNR and CDR2 is FQNEAQ (reference sequence). This CDR3 region has 14 residues. The V and J ends lost 5 bases and 10 bases, in that order; junction bases with no gene match: 7. The CDR3 here is CASSPDRESSPLHF. The CDR3 bases are TGTGCCAGCAGCCCGGACAGGGAGAGCTCACCCCTCCACTTT. The full variable domain, its missing parts supplied by reference TRBV7-9 and TRBJ1-6, is DTGVSQNPRHKITKRGQNVTFRCDPISEHNRLYWYRQTLGQGPEFLTYFQNEAQLEKSRLLSDRFSAERPKGSFSTLEIQRTEQGDSAMYLCASSPDRESSPLHFGNGTRLTVT.

V usage is TRBV15 and J usage is TRBJ2-7; D is possibly TRBD2 (6 bases). V was clipped by 0 bases and J by 1 base, with 19 bases between them. The CDR3 contains 18 residues. Germline V CDR1 and CDR2: LNHNV, YYDKDF (reference sequence). CDR3 in amino acids: CATSREVAGGAVSYEQYF. CDR3 DNA sequence: TGTGCCACCAGCAGAGAAGTTGCTGGCGGGGCAGTTTCCTACGAGCAGTACTTC.

Relative to its sample, this clone is medium-sized. This chain uses TRBV3-1 (or the pseudogene TRBV3-2) with TRBJ1-2; no definite D call. V lost 0 bases, J lost 5 bases, and 10 bases lay in between. The CDR3 loop spans 14 amino acids. CDR1 is LGHDT and CDR2 is YNNKEL in the germline V gene (reference sequence). CDR3 coding DNA: TGTGCCAGCAGCCAAGACGGGTTTAGGTATGGCTACACCTTC. Its translation is CASSQDGFRYGYTF.

This sequence joins TRBV27 and TRBJ1-1; the D gene is possibly TRBD1 (5 bases). CDR1 is MNHEY, CDR2 SMNVEV, per germline (reference sequence). V lost 3 bases and J lost 4, with 12 bases in between. The CDR3 runs to 14 residues. Written as DNA, the CDR3 is TGTGCCAGCAGTTTCCGAGGGGTCGGCACTGAAGCTTTCTTT. This sequence encodes CASSFRGVGTEAFF.

The rearrangement joins TRBV9 to TRBJ2-1, with D perhaps assigned TRBD1 or TRBD2 (5 bases each). Germline loops: CDR1 SGDLS, CDR2 YYNGEE. Trimming removed 0 bases at V and 9 bases at J, with 19 bases between. This CDR3 is 16 amino acids long. The CDR3 region has the DNA TGTGCCAGCAGCGTAGGGGGGAAGGAGACGGCGACTGAGCAGTTCTTC. It specifies CASSVGGKETATEQFF.

This sequence joins TRBV29-1 and TRBJ1-2, with a possible D match to TRBD1 (5 bases). The germline gives CDR1 SQVTM, CDR2 ANQGSEA. The CDR3 spans 13 residues. Between the trimmed V and J ends, which lost 5 bases and 1 base, there was a span of 11 bases. The CDR3 is CSVSGGFNYGYTF. The DNA for the CDR3 is TGCAGCGTTTCCGGGGGGTTTAACTATGGCTACACCTTC.

This clone was detected once. V is TRBV10-2 and J is TRBJ2-1, with D possibly being TRBD1 or TRBD2 (6 bases each). V shed 7 bases and J shed 7 bases, with 23 bases lying between them. From germline, CDR1 is WSHSY and CDR2 SAAADI. The length of the CDR3 is 16 residues. This CDR3 reads CASTEGLGGGYNEQFF. For the CDR3, the DNA is TGCGCCAGCACCGAAGGATTGGGGGGCGGTTATAATGAGCAGTTCTTC.

This clone was seen only once. The rearrangement links TRBV24-1 to TRBJ2-5; 9 positions match TRBD1. Germline V lookup: CDR1 KGHDR, CDR2 SFDVKD. The V segment lost 3 bases and the J segment 5 bases; nucleotides outside the gene matches: 6. This CDR3 spans 15 amino acids. The CDR3 nucleotides are TGTGCCACCAGTGATCCGGACAGGGGAGGGGAGACCCAGTACTTC. Translated: CATSDPDRGGETQYF.

In this sample, this clone turned up a few times. The chain uses TRBV21-1 and TRBJ2-2. TRBV21-1 is recorded as a pseudogene. The CDR3 is 14 residues long. CDR3 sequence reads: CAPRGAHRGGELFF. CDR3 nucleotides: TGTGCCCCCCGAGGGGCCCATCGAGGGGGGGAGCTGTTTTTT.

This chain links TRBV12-3 or TRBV12-4 with TRBJ1-6; the D is unclear. The CDR3 is made up of 13 amino acids. Trimming cost V 1 base and J 13 bases, with 11 bases left between them. For the CDR3, the DNA is TGTGCCAGCAGTTTAGGGAGTAGTCTCCCCCTCCACTTT. It specifies CASSLGSSLPLHF.

The chain joins TRBV6-1 to TRBJ1-5; no reliable D call. Germline V CDR1 and CDR2: MNHNS, SASEGT. The ends were cut back, 5 bases at V and 0 bases at J, with 11 bases in the middle. The CDR3 extends over 15 amino acids. The CDR3 nucleotides read TGTGCCAGCAGTTCAAGCCTAGATAGCAATCAGCCCCAGCATTTT. Translated, it gives CASSSSLDSNQPQHF.

The chain uses TRBV9 and TRBJ2-2; 8 bases match TRBD2. The CDR3 extends over 17 amino acids. V gave up 0 bases and J gave up 6 bases; unmatched junction bases: 10. Germline V gene data show CDR1 as SGDLS and CDR2 as YYNGEE. DNA of the CDR3: TGTGCCAGCAGCGTAGCTCCAAGCGGGGGAATTTCCGGGGAGCTGTTTTTT. It codes for CASSVAPSGGISGELFF.

The chain uses TRBV7-2 and TRBJ1-5; 9 bases align to TRBD1. Germline loops: CDR1 SGHTA, CDR2 FQGNSA. V dropped 0 bases and J dropped 0; count of bases not matched to a gene: 15. The CDR3 has 21 amino acids. The CDR3 region is CASSLALELSGTGNSNQPQHF. Written as DNA, the CDR3 is TGTGCCAGCAGCTTAGCGCTAGAATTGAGCGGGACAGGGAATAGCAATCAGCCCCAGCATTTT.

The chain has TRBV18 and TRBJ1-1; the match to TRBD1 covers 9 bases. J was trimmed by 8 bases and V by 3 bases; bases with no gene match: 10. This CDR3 is 15 amino acids long. The germline gives CDR1 KGHSH, CDR2 LQKENI. The CDR3 loop reads CASSPDRGIGREAFF. CDR3 nucleotides: TGTGCCAGCTCACCGGACAGGGGAATAGGCCGCGAAGCTTTCTTT.

The rearrangement joins TRBV14 to TRBJ1-6; unclear D gene. There are 13 residues in the CDR3. Germline CDR1 and CDR2: SGHDN and FVKESK. Trimming pared 2 bases from V and 9 bases from J, leaving 8 bases between. The CDR3: CASSQTGPSPLHF. The CDR3 DNA is TGTGCCAGCAGCCAAACCGGGCCTTCACCCCTCCACTTT.

The CDR3 DNA is TGTGCCAGCAGCCCTCCAGGGGGGATAAAAACAATACGCACAGATACGCAGTATTTT. The encoded protein is CASSPPGGIKTIRTDTQYF. V gene TRBV5-5 combines with J gene TRBJ2-3; a possible D gene is TRBD1 (7 bases). The germline CDR1 and CDR2 sequences are SGHKS and YYEKEE (reference sequence). V was cut by 4 bases and J by 1 base, with 25 bases left in between. The CDR3 runs 19 residues.

This clone occurred once. The rearrangement links TRBV5-8 to TRBJ2-3; 10 bases align to TRBD1. The CDR3 contains 17 residues. Germline V lookup: CDR1 SGHTS, CDR2 YDEGEE. The junction had 7 bases not matched to a gene; V was cut back by 3 bases and J by 0 bases. CDR3 coding DNA: TGTGCCAGCAGCTCAGGGACAGGGGCAACAAGCACAGATACGCAGTATTTT. Amino acids: CASSSGTGATSTDTQYF.

This clone was observed once. One end of the junction varies from germline; a read error may be responsible. CDR3: CAGSLATGELFF. DNA of the CDR3: TGTGCCGGCAGCTTAGCCACCGGGGAGCTGTTTTTT. The J gene is TRBJ2-2, the V gene TRBV7-2; unclear D gene. This CDR3 comprises 12 residues. Per the germline V gene, CDR1 is SGHTA and CDR2 is FQGNSA.

The rearrangement links TRBV4-2 to TRBJ2-2, with D unresolved. The length of the CDR3 is 15 residues. Trimming removed 3 bases at V and 7 bases at J, with 15 bases between. The germline gives CDR1 LGHNA, CDR2 YNFKEQ. As DNA, the CDR3 is TGTGCCAGCAGCCACGAAACCTATGTAAACGGGGAGCTGTTTTTT. It encodes CASSHETYVNGELFF.

This sequence joins TRBV30 and TRBJ1-4; D might be TRBD1 (5 bases). From germline, CDR1 is GTSNPN and CDR2 SVGIG (reference sequence). Trimming pared 5 bases from V and 11 bases from J, leaving 21 bases between. The CDR3 spans 14 residues. The chain's CDR3 is CAWAGDALIGKLFF. CDR3 coding DNA: TGTGCCTGGGCCGGGGACGCCTTAATCGGGAAACTGTTTTTT.

With regard to this clone: The junction does not match germline at one end; this may be a read error. In DNA, the CDR3 is TGTGCCGGCAGGGCCGGGACAGGGGGCTCGGAAGCTAATGAAAAACTGTTTTTT. Amino acid sequence: CAGRAGTGGSEANEKLFF. The V and J genes are TRBV27 and TRBJ1-4, with 12 bases aligning to TRBD1. Germline V gives CDR1 MNHEY, CDR2 SMNVEV (reference sequence). The CDR3 runs 18 residues.

V usage is TRBV6-5 and J usage is TRBJ2-7; D is perhaps TRBD2 (6 bases). With 6 bases removed from V and 5 bases from J, the gap between germline ends came to 20 bases. Germline CDR1 and CDR2: MNHEY and SVGAGI. The CDR3 consists of 15 residues. Here the CDR3 DNA reads TGTGCCAGCAGCGTATGGGAGGACCCTCAGGACGAGCAGTACTTC. It is translated as CASSVWEDPQDEQYF.